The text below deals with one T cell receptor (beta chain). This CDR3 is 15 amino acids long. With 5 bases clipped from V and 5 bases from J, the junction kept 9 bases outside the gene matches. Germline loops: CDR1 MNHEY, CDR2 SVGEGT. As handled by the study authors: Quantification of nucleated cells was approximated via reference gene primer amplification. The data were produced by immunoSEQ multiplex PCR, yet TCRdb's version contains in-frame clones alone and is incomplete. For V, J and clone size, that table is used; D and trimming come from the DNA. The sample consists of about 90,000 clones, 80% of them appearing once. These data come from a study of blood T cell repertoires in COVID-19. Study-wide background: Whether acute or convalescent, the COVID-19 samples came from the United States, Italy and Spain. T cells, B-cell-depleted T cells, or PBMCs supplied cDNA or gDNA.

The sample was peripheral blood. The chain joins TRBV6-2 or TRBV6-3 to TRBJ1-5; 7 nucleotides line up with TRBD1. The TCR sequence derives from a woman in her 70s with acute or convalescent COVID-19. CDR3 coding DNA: TGTGCCAGCAGTGGTAGAGGGGGCACGGATCAGCCCCAGCATTTT. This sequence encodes CASSGRGGTDQPQHF.